The 13 T cell receptor beta chains below were found in one sample sequenced in a study of blood T cells in healthy people across ages. Alongside a J-beta primer mix, a sample-barcoded 5' primer served in a second PCR lasting about 7 to 11 cycles. Each CDR3 protein is one row after TCRdb ran MiXCR on the 5' RACE reads. The repertoire holds around 1,000,000 distinct CDR3 sequences, with around two fifths as singletons. Input material: blood. All receptors come from a man aged 18 to 29 in good health.

The table lists this clonotype with a few counts. This rearrangement joins TRBV7-9 to TRBJ1-2; D is unresolved. The V gene's germline CDR1 is SEHNR and CDR2 FQNEAQ (reference sequence). CDR3 length: 14 amino acids. V was clipped by 5 bases and J by 2 bases, with 12 bases between them. CDR3 protein: CASSDAFRNYGYTF. In DNA, the CDR3 is TGTGCCAGCAGCGACGCCTTCAGGAACTATGGCTACACCTTC.

This clonotype turned up a few times. This CDR3 is CASVRSREGTDTQYF. The CDR3 region has the DNA TGTGCCAGCGTTAGGAGCAGGGAAGGGACAGATACGCAGTATTTT. V and J are TRBV2 and TRBJ2-3; maybe TRBD1 (5 bases). Germline CDR1 reads SNHLY; CDR2 reads FYNNEI. This CDR3 comprises 15 residues. Trimming shortened V by 8 bases and J by 3 bases, and 18 bases separated the two germline ends.

Comment on this clonotype: One end of the junction varies from germline; a read error may be responsible. V and J are TRBV5-1 and TRBJ2-1; D is possibly TRBD1 or TRBD2 (5 bases each). CDR3 size: 15 residues. Germline CDR1 and CDR2: SGHRS and YFSETQ. CDR3 nucleotide sequence: TGCGCCAACAGCTTGGCAGCAGGGAGATACAATGAGCAGTTCTTC. It encodes CANSLAAGRYNEQFF.

In regard to this clonotype: A read error may account for a junction end that differs from germline. The chain recombines TRBV29-1 with TRBJ1-2; D gene ambiguous. This CDR3 has 16 amino acids. The germline V gene encodes CDR1 SQVTM and CDR2 ANQGSEA. The CDR3 spells CSVVQGSGWAGYGCTF. In nucleotides, the CDR3 is TGCAGCGTTGTGCAAGGCAGTGGCTGGGCTGGCTATGGCTGCACCTTC.

This clonotype turned up a few times. This sequence joins TRBV7-9 and TRBJ1-2; D is unresolved. The CDR3 has 15 residues. Germline CDR1 is SEHNR and CDR2 is FQNEAQ (reference sequence). V lost 0 bases and J 6 bases, leaving 14 bases between the germline ends. CDR3 bases: TGTGCCAGCAGCTTAGCAGAGGGAAGGAGTAATGGCTACACCTTC. Residues: CASSLAEGRSNGYTF.

A single count supports this clonotype. The gene calls are TRBV3-1 and TRBJ1-2; unclear D gene. V lost 0 bases and J 8 bases, leaving 13 bases between the germline ends. The CDR3 spans 14 residues. Germline V gives CDR1 LGHDT, CDR2 YNNKEL (reference sequence). CDR3 DNA sequence: TGTGCCAGCAGCCAAGATGGCTTTGGCCGGGGCTACACCTTC. It translates to CASSQDGFGRGYTF.

The J gene is TRBJ1-2, the V gene TRBV7-9; tentatively, D is TRBD1 (5 bases). Trimming removed 4 bases from V and 7 bases from J, with 19 bases in between. This CDR3 region has 15 residues. Germline loops: CDR1 SEHNR, CDR2 FQNEAQ (reference sequence). For the CDR3, the DNA is TGTGCCAGCAGCTCCAGTGGCCGGGGGGTGAGTGGCTACACCTTC. Amino acid sequence: CASSSSGRGVSGYTF. Based on the CDR3 plus reference TRBV7-9 and TRBJ1-2, the full variable domain is DTGVSQNPRHKITKRGQNVTFRCDPISEHNRLYWYRQTLGQGPEFLTYFQNEAQLEKSRLLSDRFSAERPKGSFSTLEIQRTEQGDSAMYLCASSSSGRGVSGYTFGSGTRLTVV.

This clonotype occurred once. Relative to the germline gene, one junction end is altered; a read error may explain this. CDR3 DNA: TGTGCCAGCAGCCCAAATGACAGATATGGCCACACCTTC. Protein product: CASSPNDRYGHTF. This sequence joins TRBV7-2 and TRBJ1-2; tentatively, D is TRBD1 (5 bases). Per the germline V gene, CDR1 is SGHTA and CDR2 is FQGNSA. This CDR3 comprises 13 residues.

The gene calls are TRBV5-1 and TRBJ2-1; D is unclear. Trimming left V 4 bases short and J 9 bases short, with 14 bases between. This CDR3 contains 13 residues. Germline V gives CDR1 SGHRS, CDR2 YFSETQ. The CDR3 coding sequence is TGCGCCAGCAGCGTGGACCCCAGCAGTGAGCAGTTCTTC. Protein product: CASSVDPSSEQFF.

The sample holds a few counts of this clonotype. The J gene is TRBJ2-3, the V gene TRBV5-1; TRBD2 agrees at 12 bases. CDR1 and CDR2 (germline): SGHRS, YFSETQ. V gave up 6 bases and J gave up 1 base; unmatched junction bases: 3. The CDR3 has 15 residues. CDR3 bases: TGCGCCAGCAAGCGGACTAGCGGGGGCACAGATACGCAGTATTTT. Its protein is CASKRTSGGTDTQYF.

A few counts support this clonotype. This chain connects TRBV7-8 to TRBJ2-1, with D uncertain. V shed 3 bases and J shed 5 bases, with 17 bases lying between them. The CDR3 has 16 residues. CDR1 and CDR2 from the germline V gene are SGHVS and FQNEAQ. The CDR3 region is CASSFPPSGSDNEQFF. The CDR3 nucleotides read TGTGCCAGCAGCTTTCCACCCTCGGGTTCCGACAATGAGCAGTTCTTC.

This clonotype was seen more than once but under ten times. CDR3 sequence reads: CASSQDRRVGYTF. The CDR3 DNA reads TGCGCCAGCAGCCAAGATCGAAGGGTTGGCTACACCTTC. The V call is TRBV4-3, the J call TRBJ1-2, with no clear D. The CDR3 spans 13 residues. Trimming stripped 0 bases from V and 7 bases from J, with 9 bases between. Germline CDR1 is LGHNA and CDR2 is YSLEER.

V gene TRBV20-1 combines with J gene TRBJ2-5; no clear D. Per the germline V gene, CDR1 is DFQATT and CDR2 is SNEGSKA (reference sequence). This CDR3 is 12 amino acids long. Trimming pared 4 bases from V and 11 bases from J, leaving 17 bases between. This CDR3 is CSANKAENEQYF. The CDR3, as DNA: TGCAGTGCTAACAAGGCGGAGAATGAGCAGTACTTC.